This is a list of T cell receptor beta chains from one sample in a study of blood T cell repertoires in COVID-19. Assay used: immunoSEQ multiplex PCR; TCRdb lists only in-frame clones, some missing. The sample yields around 200,000 clones, roughly 84% seen once. Sequenced sample: peripheral blood. The receptors originated from a woman between 40 and 55 years old with COVID-19, enrolled during active disease. Both conserved end residues are part of each CDR3. Each record gives: D gene, J gene, clone size, V gene, CDR3 protein, CDR3 DNA. D genes are given only for firm matches. Only some rows state a clone size, as once, few, many or a class for expanded clones.

TRBD1 TRBJ1-1 few TRBV15 CATSRGDRAHTEAFF TGTGCCACCAGCAGGGGGGACAGGGCCCACACTGAAGCTTTCTTT
TRBD2 TRBJ2-7 - TRBV7-2 CASSLSSGTSGYYEQYF TGTGCCAGCAGCCTAAGTTCCGGGACTAGCGGCTACTACGAGCAGTACTTC
TRBD1 TRBJ2-5 few TRBV2 CASSRDRGAETQYF TGTGCCAGCAGTCGGGACAGGGGGGCAGAGACCCAGTACTTC
TRBD1 TRBJ1-6 - TRBV19 CASSGDSSESPLHF TGTGCCAGTAGTGGGGACAGTTCGGAATCACCCCTCCACTTT
- TRBJ2-7 - TRBV20-1 CSALSGGEQYF TGCAGTGCTTTGTCCGGGGGCGAGCAGTACTTC
- TRBJ2-2 - TRBV9 CASSVDLSGELFF TGTGCCAGCAGCGTTGACTTGTCCGGGGAGCTGTTTTTT
- TRBJ2-1 few TRBV7-6 CASSFGTPSYNEQFF TGTGCCAGCAGCTTCGGGACACCATCCTACAATGAGCAGTTCTTC
- TRBJ1-3 - TRBV27 CASRGRVNGNTIYF TGTGCCAGCCGGGGGAGGGTAAATGGAAACACCATATATTTT
- TRBJ2-5 - TRBV12-3/TRBV12-4 CASRSGVLETQYF TGTGCCAGCAGGTCAGGGGTTTTGGAGACCCAGTACTTC
- TRBJ1-5 - TRBV7-9 CASSLVSEGSNQPQHF TGTGCCAGCAGCTTAGTTTCAGAGGGATCCAATCAGCCCCAGCATTTT
TRBD1 TRBJ1-2 - TRBV6-5 CARLRTGKEEDYTF TGTGCCAGGCTCCGGACAGGGAAGGAGGAAGACTACACCTTC
TRBD1 TRBJ2-1 - TRBV5-4 CASSLDGTASSYNEQFF TGTGCCAGCAGCTTGGACGGGACAGCGAGCTCCTACAATGAGCAGTTCTTC
- TRBJ2-3 few TRBV11-3 CASSPLGRSTDTQYF TGTGCCAGCAGCCCCTTGGGGAGAAGCACAGATACGCAGTATTTT
- TRBJ2-1 - TRBV24-1 CAACRGNEQFF TGTGCCGCCTGCAGGGGTAATGAGCAGTTCTTC
- TRBJ2-7 - TRBV29-1 CSVAPTDKKQYF TGCAGCGTTGCCCCCACCGACAAGAAGCAGTACTTC
TRBD2 TRBJ2-1 once TRBV24-1 CATSDRRGSSYNEQFF TGTGCCACCAGTGACCGTCGCGGGAGCTCCTACAATGAGCAGTTCTTC
- TRBJ1-1 - TRBV14 CASSQDWATAAFF TGTGCCAGCAGCCAAGACTGGGCCACGGCGGCTTTCTTT
- TRBJ1-3 few TRBV13 CASSRDTSSGNTIYF TGTGCCAGCAGCCGAGACACGAGCTCTGGAAACACCATATATTTT
- TRBJ1-5 - TRBV11-2 CASSLADSGNQPQHF TGTGCCAGCAGCCTAGCGGACAGTGGCAATCAGCCCCAGCATTTT
TRBD1 TRBJ1-4 few TRBV5-6 CASSLGQINEKLFF TGTGCCAGCAGCCTGGGACAGATTAATGAAAAACTGTTTTTT
TRBD2 TRBJ2-7 - TRBV6-4 CASSERGGPYEQYF TGTGCCAGCAGTGAGCGGGGGGGCCCCTACGAGCAGTACTTC
- TRBJ1-1 - TRBV28 CASKSVTGRDTEAFF TGTGCCAGCAAGTCTGTTACAGGCCGGGACACTGAAGCTTTCTTT
- TRBJ1-6 - TRBV19 CASSDQGKPLHF TGTGCCAGTAGTGACCAGGGGAAGCCCCTCCACTTT
- TRBJ2-1 few TRBV9 CASSSRGSSYNEQFF TGTGCCAGCAGCTCTAGGGGTAGCTCCTACAATGAGCAGTTCTTC
- TRBJ2-3 - TRBV15 CATRPRDTQYF TGTGCCACCAGGCCGAGGGATACGCAGTATTTT
- TRBJ2-3 - TRBV19 CASSIVGEVGTQYF TGTGCCAGTAGTATAGTCGGGGAAGTGGGTACGCAGTATTTT
TRBD2 TRBJ2-1 - TRBV9 CASSVVNRLAGPNNEQFF TGTGCCAGCAGCGTAGTAAACAGACTAGCGGGACCTAACAATGAGCAGTTCTTC
- TRBJ1-1 - TRBV27 CASSARAGNTEAFF TGTGCCAGCAGTGCCAGGGCAGGGAACACTGAAGCTTTCTTT
- TRBJ2-7 - TRBV10-1 CASSAEGRGSEQYF TGCGCCAGCAGTGCTGAAGGCAGGGGATCCGAGCAGTACTTC
TRBD1 TRBJ1-4 - TRBV19 CATRTGTANEKLFF TGTGCCACTCGGACCGGGACAGCTAATGAAAAACTGTTTTTT
TRBD2 TRBJ2-1 - TRBV11-3 CASSKGLAGAYNEQFF TGTGCCAGCAGCAAGGGACTAGCGGGAGCCTACAATGAGCAGTTCTTC
- TRBJ1-1 once TRBV2 CAIPRRGMNTEAFF TGTGCCATCCCGAGGAGGGGCATGAACACTGAAGCTTTCTTT
TRBD1 TRBJ2-1 - TRBV2 CASRTGSTYNEQFF TGTGCCAGCAGGACAGGGTCCACCTACAATGAGCAGTTCTTC
- TRBJ2-1 - TRBV4-1 CASSQGGGAHEQFF TGCGCCAGCAGCCAAGGGGGGGGCGCCCATGAGCAGTTCTTC
TRBD1 TRBJ1-5 - TRBV2 CASSEWTGSNQPQHF TGTGCCAGCAGTGAATGGACAGGGAGCAATCAGCCCCAGCATTTT
TRBD1 TRBJ1-2 - TRBV9 CASSLLRDSLANYGYTF TGTGCCAGCAGCCTTCTCCGGGACAGCTTAGCTAACTATGGCTACACCTTC
TRBD1 TRBJ2-3 - TRBV19 CASSTGQRTDTQYF TGTGCCAGTAGTACGGGACAGCGCACAGATACGCAGTATTTT